This TCR beta chain came from a study of OX40 agonist ivuxolimab in advanced cancers. Comment on this clone: The antigen is unknown.

General observations from the study: The study found that CD8+ T cells averaged more expanded clones than CD4+.

J lost 0 bases, V lost 1 base, and 1 base had no gene match. The CDR3 contains 15 residues. Germline V CDR1 and CDR2: LNHNV, YYDKDF (reference sequence). The data were produced by immunoSEQ multiplex PCR, yet TCRdb's version contains in-frame clones alone and is incomplete. The table lists almost 85,000 clones, 85% to 95% of them singletons. The V and J genes are TRBV15 and TRBJ2-7; 9 bases are a match to TRBD1. The source of this sequence is an adult with an advanced solid tumor such as melanoma, head and neck, liver or kidney cancer. Specimen: CD4+ or CD8+ T cells sorted from blood, collected in a trial of the OX40 agonist ivuxolimab. The CDR3 is CATSRGTGASYEQYF. The CDR3 DNA follows: TGTGCCACCAGCAGAGGGACAGGGGCCTCCTACGAGCAGTACTTC.